This T cell receptor beta chain was observed in a study of Ad26.COV2.S vaccination and SARS-CoV-2 variants. General study points: Vaccinees and placebo recipients showed similar non-spike TCR breadth.

This table comes from immunoSEQ multiplex PCR, and its TCRdb copy is limited to in-frame clones, with some not included. The table lists hundreds of thousands of clones, 80% to 90% of them singletons. Turning to this clone: Its antigen is still unknown.

Specified treatment: some 20 received Ad26.COV2.S at low or high dose, single or two shots; five or six received placebo; per-sample allocation not given. Collection of the samples took place on day 63 after the first injection of vaccine or placebo. An Ad26 vector carrying the Wuhan-strain SARS-CoV-2 spike served as the vaccine. The TCR originated in a person between 18 and 60 years old who received the Ad26.COV2.S COVID-19 vaccine or a placebo. The sequencing here drew on peripheral blood, taken in a trial of Ad26.COV2.S vaccine versus placebo.

The CDR3 nucleotides read TGTGCCAGCAGCCACCTCGGTAATGAAAAACTGTTTTTT. Translating gives CASSHLGNEKLFF. The gene calls are TRBV6-5 and TRBJ1-4; D remains unclear. The V gene's germline CDR1 is MNHEY and CDR2 SVGAGI. The CDR3 is made up of 13 amino acids. V was cut by 6 bases and J by 4 bases, with 9 bases left in between.